The rows below give T cell receptor beta chains drawn from one sample of a study of blood T cell repertoires in COVID-19. Measured with immunoSEQ multiplex PCR; TCRdb has only the in-frame clones, and not every one. This table has tens of thousands of clones, 88% appearing once. The sequencing input was peripheral blood. Every receptor here comes from a man aged 65-85 years with active COVID-19. Both conserved end residues are part of each CDR3. Fields, in order: CDR3 protein, CDR3 DNA, D gene, CDR3 length, J gene, clone size, V gene. The D gene is left open where the match is weak. Clone size is stated in some rows and not others, as once, few, many or a class when expanded.

CDR3aa: CASSQGGSGLSPLHF
CDR3nt: TGTGCCAGCAGCCAAGGAGGGAGTGGGCTTTCACCCCTCCACTTT
d_gene: NA
len: 15
j_gene: TRBJ1-6
abundance: once
v_gene: TRBV14

CDR3aa: CASSHVVSGNTIYF
CDR3nt: TGTGCCAGCTCCCACGTAGTCTCTGGAAACACCATATATTTT
d_gene: NA
len: 14
j_gene: TRBJ1-3
abundance: NA
v_gene: TRBV18

CDR3aa: CASSPLGFGELFF
CDR3nt: TGTGCCAGTAGTCCCCTCGGGTTCGGGGAGCTGTTTTTT
d_gene: NA
len: 13
j_gene: TRBJ2-2
abundance: few
v_gene: TRBV19

CDR3aa: CASSSSSGNTIYF
CDR3nt: TGTGCCAGCAGTAGCAGTTCTGGAAACACCATATATTTT
d_gene: NA
len: 13
j_gene: TRBJ1-3
abundance: NA
v_gene: TRBV11-3

CDR3aa: CASSGPGTPTGTYEQYF
CDR3nt: TGTGCCAGCAGTGGACCCGGGACACCCACCGGCACCTACGAGCAGTACTTC
d_gene: NA
len: 17
j_gene: TRBJ2-7
abundance: NA
v_gene: TRBV2

CDR3aa: CASSLGGGRVAGELFF
CDR3nt: TGTGCCAGCTCCCTGGGGGGCGGGAGGGTAGCCGGGGAGCTGTTTTTT
d_gene: TRBD2
len: 16
j_gene: TRBJ2-2
abundance: NA
v_gene: TRBV19

CDR3aa: CASSSDRVGQPQHF
CDR3nt: TGTGCCAGCAGCTCGGACAGGGTTGGTCAGCCCCAGCATTTT
d_gene: TRBD1
len: 14
j_gene: TRBJ1-5
abundance: NA
v_gene: TRBV7-2

CDR3aa: CASTSRWLTPGAGNTIYF
CDR3nt: TGTGCCAGCACCTCGAGGTGGCTCACTCCCGGAGCTGGAAACACCATATATTTT
d_gene: NA
len: 18
j_gene: TRBJ1-3
abundance: NA
v_gene: TRBV28

CDR3aa: CASSSASGGSYNEQFF
CDR3nt: TGTGCCAGCAGCTCGGCTAGCGGGGGCTCCTACAATGAGCAGTTCTTC
d_gene: TRBD2
len: 16
j_gene: TRBJ2-1
abundance: NA
v_gene: TRBV7-9

CDR3aa: CASTSTDTQYF
CDR3nt: TGTGCCAGCACTAGCACAGATACGCAGTATTTT
d_gene: NA
len: 11
j_gene: TRBJ2-3
abundance: once
v_gene: TRBV6-6

CDR3aa: CASSIPGLRTDTQYF
CDR3nt: TGTGCCAGTAGTATTCCAGGACTACGCACAGATACGCAGTATTTT
d_gene: NA
len: 15
j_gene: TRBJ2-3
abundance: NA
v_gene: TRBV19